This TCR beta chain originates from a study of cytomegalovirus exposure and HLA in healthy donors. In this sample, this clone turned up once. A much larger clone differs by one base, so this may be a read error. The PCR ran on 60 Vbeta and 13 Jbeta primers. Clones were read by immunoSEQ multiplex PCR, and TCRdb kept only the in-frame ones, dropping some. The repertoire holds 200,000 to 250,000 clones, with approximately 78% as singletons. The sequenced material came from PBMCs. The sequence derives from a boy between 10 and 17 years old in good health and CMV-seronegative.

The CDR3 reads CASSPGLAEYNEQFF. The CDR3 DNA follows: TGTGCCAGCAGCCCGGGACTAGCGGAGTACAATGAGCAGTTCTTC. The chain has TRBV5-8 and TRBJ2-1; 11 positions match TRBD2. V shed 4 bases, J shed 4 bases, and the junction held 4 bases outside the gene matches. CDR3 length equals 15 residues. Germline V CDR1 and CDR2: SGHTS, YDEGEE. The variable domain in full, with the rest retrieved from reference TRBV5-8 and TRBJ2-1, is EAGVTQSPTHLIKTRGQQATLRCSPISGHTSVYWYQQALGLGLQFLLWYDEGEERNRGNFPPRFSGRQFPNYSSELNVNALELEDSALYLCASSPGLAEYNEQFFGPGTRLTVL.